This T cell receptor (beta chain) comes out of a study of cytomegalovirus exposure and HLA in healthy donors. Study-level findings and limits: A later analysis found common viral pathogens apparently linked to several of the most significant clusters.

Losses at the gene ends were 8 bases for V and 0 bases for J; bases not matched to a gene: 10. The length of the CDR3 is 16 residues. CDR1 and CDR2 (germline): LNHDA, SQIVND (reference sequence). In regard to this clone: Its target is not known.

It was with 60 Vbeta and 13 Jbeta primers that the PCR ran. Measured with immunoSEQ multiplex PCR; TCRdb has only the in-frame clones, and not every one. This repertoire shows 200,000 to 250,000 clones, 70% to 90% found once; its top ten account for about 3%. The chain has TRBV19 and TRBJ1-2; 9 nucleotides agree with TRBD1. The source material was PBMCs. This sequence originates from a man under 40 in good health and CMV-seronegative. CDR3 protein: CASSPDRGWSNYGYTF. The DNA for the CDR3 is TGTGCCAGTTCCCCGGACAGGGGATGGTCTAACTATGGCTACACCTTC. Supplemented by reference TRBV19 and TRBJ1-2, the full variable domain reads DGGITQSPKYLFRKEGQNVTLSCEQNLNHDAMYWYRQDPGQGLRLIYYSQIVNDFQKGDIAEGYSVSREKKESFPLTVTSAQKNPTAFYLCASSPDRGWSNYGYTFGSGTRLTVV.